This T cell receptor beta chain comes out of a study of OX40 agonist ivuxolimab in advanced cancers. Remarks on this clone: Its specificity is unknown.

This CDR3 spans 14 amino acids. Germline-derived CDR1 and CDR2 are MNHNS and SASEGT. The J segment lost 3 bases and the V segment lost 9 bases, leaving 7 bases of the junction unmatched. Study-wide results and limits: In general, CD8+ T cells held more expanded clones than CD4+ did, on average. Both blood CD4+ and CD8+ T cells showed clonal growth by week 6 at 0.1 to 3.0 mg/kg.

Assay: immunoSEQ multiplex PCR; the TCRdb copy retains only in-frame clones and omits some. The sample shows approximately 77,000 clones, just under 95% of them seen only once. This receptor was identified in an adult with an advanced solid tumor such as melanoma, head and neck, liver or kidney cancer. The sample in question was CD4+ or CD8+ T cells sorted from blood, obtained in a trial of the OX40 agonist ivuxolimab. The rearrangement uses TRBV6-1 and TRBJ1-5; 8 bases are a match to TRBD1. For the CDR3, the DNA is TGTGCCAGTGGTCGGACAGGGAACAATCAGCCCCAGCATTTT. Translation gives CASGRTGNNQPQHF.